Included here is one T cell receptor beta chain sequence, with context. Its cognate antigen is unknown. Germline lookup yields CDR1 SGHDN and CDR2 FVKESK. The CDR3 runs 13 residues. Trimming left V 0 bases short and J 7 bases short, with 9 bases between. The entry originates in a study of cytomegalovirus exposure and HLA in healthy donors. Whole-study findings and limits: Analyses of presence/absence relied on an assumption of roughly uniform sequencing depth across donors.

PCR involved 60 Vbeta and 13 Jbeta primers. Sequencing was performed with immunoSEQ multiplex PCR; in TCRdb, only in-frame clones are kept and a portion is missing. This sample carries roughly 120,000 clones, with 6.8% going to the ten biggest clones. The rearrangement joins TRBV14 to TRBJ1-1; D is unclear. This TCR was recovered from a man aged 40-49 years in good health and CMV-seropositive. Sequences were obtained from PBMCs. DNA of the CDR3: TGTGCCAGCAGCCAAGACCAGAGACTTGAAGCTTTCTTT. Translated: CASSQDQRLEAFF.